The clone carrying this T cell receptor (beta chain) was seen ten or more times. Its antigen remains unidentified. This entry is derived from a study of CD8 T cells in ankylosing spondylitis. General study results and limits: A TCR beta motif of roughly eight highly homologous variants appeared characteristic of ankylosing spondylitis blood. Prior work had noted some motif variants in reactive arthritis blood and synovial fluid.

TCRdb ran MiXCR on the 5' RACE reads and lists one entry per CDR3 protein. The sample lists roughly 120,000 distinct CDR3 sequences, around 7% seen once, with over 9% in the top ten. The CDR3 has 14 amino acids. V was trimmed by 7 bases and J by 7 bases, leaving 14 bases between them. Germline V gene data show CDR1 as SEHNR and CDR2 as FQNEAQ (reference sequence). The sequence was obtained from a male donor with ankylosing spondylitis or in good health (not recorded which). What was sequenced was blood, either unsorted or a sorted T cell fraction (not recorded which). The chain combines TRBV7-9 with TRBJ1-6; no clear D. Here the CDR3 reads CASIPGGSNSPLHF. DNA of the CDR3: TGTGCCAGCATCCCTGGAGGGAGCAATTCACCCCTCCACTTT.